Listed here are 24 T cell receptor beta chains from one sample, sequenced in a study of Tregs in tolerant kidney transplant recipients. Measured with immunoSEQ multiplex PCR; TCRdb has only the in-frame clones, and not every one. The sample's table shows 45,000 to 55,000 clones. This material consisted of CD4+ T cells from blood, taken before the transplant. The receptors were sampled from a human donor who received a combined kidney and bone marrow transplant.

Concerning this clone itself: The read ends 3 residues shy of where the CDR3 ends; the end is completed using the germline J gene. The chain employs TRBV6-1 and TRBJ1-2, with D possibly being TRBD1 (5 bases). The germline V and J ends were trimmed by 3 bases and 2 bases, with 13 bases remaining between them. The CDR3 is 15 amino acids. Per the germline V gene, CDR1 is MNHNS and CDR2 is SASEGT. Partial CDR3 DNA: TGTGCCAGCAGTGAGATAAACGGGGGGAACTATGGC. It yields the protein CASSEINGGNYG. The full CDR3 protein is CASSEINGGNYGYTF.

As concerns this clone: Read coverage stops 3 residues before the CDR3 terminus; the germline J gene supplies the remainder. V is TRBV6-2 or TRBV6-3 and J is TRBJ2-1, with TRBD2 matching over 9 bases. Germline CDR1 and CDR2: MNHEY and SVGEGT. The CDR3 spans 13 residues. The ends lost 7 bases at V and 8 bases at J; junction bases unmatched: 6. The CDR3 DNA, read in part, is TGTGCCAGCAAGCGGGAGGTCCCGTATGAG. Protein sequence: CASKREVPYE. The full CDR3 sequence reads CASKREVPYEQFF.

Comment on this clone: The CDR3 is cut off 3 residues early in the read; its end comes from the germline J gene. V usage is TRBV29-1 and J usage is TRBJ2-7; a possible D gene is TRBD2 (5 bases). The V end was cut by 6 bases, the J end by 4 bases, with 10 bases between. Germline-derived CDR1 and CDR2 are SQVTM and ANQGSEA. The CDR3 sequence is 11 residues long. The CDR3 DNA, read in part, is TGCAGCGTACAGACTACTTACGAG. It translates to CSVQTTYE. The whole CDR3 sequence reads CSVQTTYEQYF.

As to this clone: The CDR3 end is not reached by the read, which stops 3 residues before it; the germline J gene fills it in. The J gene is TRBJ1-4, the V gene TRBV5-1; 11 nucleotides match TRBD1. The CDR3 runs to 14 residues. Germline V gene sequence: CDR1 SGHRS, CDR2 YFSETQ. V lost 3 bases to trimming and J lost 6 bases; unmatched junction nucleotides: 1. The CDR3 loop is CASSWTGGDEKLFF. The CDR3 DNA, read in part, is TGCGCCAGCAGCTGGACAGGGGGCGATGAAAAA.

The CDR3 here is CASSLGGQGYIQYF. The DNA read from the CDR3 is TGTGCCAGCAGCTTAGGGGGACAGGGATACATT. The V call is TRBV7-8, the J call TRBJ2-4; 9 nucleotides match TRBD1. The read terminates 3 residues ahead of where the CDR3 ends, so the germline J gene completes it. The V segment lost 1 base and the J segment 8 bases; nucleotides outside the gene matches: 3. The germline CDR1 and CDR2 sequences are SGHVS and FQNEAQ. This CDR3 contains 14 residues.

A remark on this clone: The CDR3 end lies 3 residues beyond the end of the read and is filled in from the germline J gene. The rearrangement uses TRBV5-1 and TRBJ2-2, with TRBD2 matching over 8 bases. From germline, CDR1 is SGHRS and CDR2 YFSETQ. Unmatched junction bases numbered 16, after V lost 4 bases and J lost 5 bases. The CDR3 consists of 18 residues. This CDR3 reads CASSPGDSGKHLTGELFF. The CDR3 DNA, read in part, is TGCGCCAGCAGCCCGGGTGATAGCGGGAAACATCTGACCGGGGAG.

A remark on this clone: The read stops 3 residues short of the end of the CDR3; the missing end is completed from the germline J gene. The rearrangement uses TRBV2 and TRBJ2-1; 13 bases are shared with TRBD2. Germline CDR1 and CDR2: SNHLY and FYNNEI. The CDR3 totals 15 residues. V was pared by 4 bases and J by 9 bases, with 6 bases of the junction left unmatched. CDR3 in amino acids: CASSGTSGRAGEQFF. The sequenced part of the CDR3 DNA is TGTGCCAGCAGTGGTACTAGCGGGAGGGCCGGTGAG.

A remark on this clone: The CDR3 end is not reached by the read, which stops 3 residues before it; the germline J gene fills it in. This chain links TRBV20-1 with TRBJ1-1; TRBD1 is a possible D gene (5 bases). The CDR3 runs 11 residues. Germline-derived CDR1 and CDR2 are DFQATT and SNEGSKA (reference sequence). This CDR3 is CRGQSGDVAFF. Incomplete CDR3 DNA: TGCAGGGGTCAAAGCGGGGACGTA.

CDR3 DNA, as far as it was read: TGTGCCAGCAGCACCGGACAGGTCCGGGCCCTTGGAGAGACC. Translating gives CASSTGQVRALGET. The entire CDR3 is CASSTGQVRALGETQYF. V and J are TRBV7-8 and TRBJ2-5; 7 bases map to TRBD1. With the read ending 3 residues before the CDR3 end, the germline J gene is used to fill in that end. CDR1 and CDR2 (germline): SGHVS, FQNEAQ. This CDR3 is built from 17 residues. The ends lost 5 bases at V and 4 bases at J; junction bases unmatched: 16. The full variable domain, rest sourced from reference TRBV7-8 and TRBJ2-5, is GAGVSQSPRYKVAKRGQDVALRCDPISGHVSLFWYQQALGQGPEFLTYFQNEAQLDKSGLPSDRFFAERPEGSVSTLKIQRTQQEDSAVYLCASSTGQVRALGETQYFGPGTRLLVL.

About this clone: Read data end 3 residues before the CDR3 end; the end is taken from the germline J gene. The chain links TRBV5-1 to TRBJ1-3, with TRBD1 matching 7 bases. The junction had 7 bases not matched to a gene; V was cut back by 4 bases and J by 3 bases. This CDR3 is built from 15 residues. Germline CDR1 and CDR2: SGHRS and YFSETQ. The covered CDR3 bases are TGCGCCAGCAGCCGACAGGGAACTAATGGAAACACC. Encoded protein: CASSRQGTNGNT. From start to end, the CDR3 is CASSRQGTNGNTIYF.

As regards this clone: The CDR3 end lies 3 residues beyond the end of the read and is filled in from the germline J gene. This chain links TRBV19 with TRBJ2-7; 7 positions match TRBD1. In germline, CDR1 is LNHDA, CDR2 SQIVND (reference sequence). The trim removed 5 bases at V and 2 bases at J, leaving 3 bases unmatched. The length of the CDR3 is 13 residues. CDR3 DNA, as far as it was read: TGTGCCAGTAGTCAGGGGACAGCCTACGAG. Amino acid sequence: CASSQGTAYE. Given in full, the CDR3 is CASSQGTAYEQYF. The full variable domain, with the rest looked up from reference TRBV19 and TRBJ2-7, is DGGITQSPKYLFRKEGQNVTLSCEQNLNHDAMYWYRQDPGQGLRLIYYSQIVNDFQKGDIAEGYSVSREKKESFPLTVTSAQKNPTAFYLCASSQGTAYEQYFGPGTRLTVT.

With respect to this clone: Read sequence stops 3 residues before the CDR3 end, and the germline J gene provides the missing end. This chain links TRBV20-1 with TRBJ1-2, with D possibly being TRBD1 (6 bases). CDR1 and CDR2 (germline): DFQATT, SNEGSKA (reference sequence). The CDR3 has 12 residues. V was clipped by 3 bases and J by 7 bases, with 12 bases between them. The sequenced CDR3 bases are TGCAGTGCTAGTCGGGACACCGCTGGC. Protein product: CSASRDTAG. The whole CDR3 is CSASRDTAGYTF.

Concerning this clone itself: The CDR3 goes on 3 residues after the read ends, and that part is filled in from the germline J gene. This sequence joins TRBV20-1 and TRBJ1-1; D uncertain. Germline lookup yields CDR1 DFQATT and CDR2 SNEGSKA (reference sequence). The CDR3 contains 15 residues. With 5 bases removed from V and 1 base from J, the gap between germline ends came to 17 bases. The CDR3 reads CSAYLEGKSNTEAFF. CDR3 DNA, as far as it was read: TGCAGTGCTTACCTCGAAGGCAAGTCGAACACTGAA.

Notes on this clone: Read sequence stops 3 residues before the CDR3 end, and the germline J gene provides the missing end. Other DNA sequences from this sample encode an identical CDR3 as well. The chain joins TRBV30 to TRBJ1-1, with D unresolved. This CDR3 spans 13 amino acids. Germline CDR1 and CDR2: GTSNPN and SVGIG (reference sequence). With 0 bases removed from V and 1 base from J, the gap between germline ends came to 6 bases. The sequenced CDR3 bases are TGTGCCTGGAGTGTACGCGGGAACACTGAA. This codes for CAWSVRGNTE. The full CDR3 protein is CAWSVRGNTEAFF.

In the case of this clone: With the read ending 3 residues before the CDR3 end, the germline J gene is used to fill in that end. This sequence joins TRBV7-9 and TRBJ1-1; 8 nucleotides agree with TRBD1. V lost 5 bases, J lost 3 bases, and 5 bases stayed unmatched. Per germline, CDR1 SEHNR and CDR2 FQNEAQ (reference sequence). This CDR3 contains 14 residues. The CDR3 protein is CASSLQGEDTEAFF. The sequenced part of the CDR3 DNA is TGTGCCAGCAGCCTACAGGGGGAGGACACTGAA.

To note about this clone: The read gets to within 3 residues of the CDR3 end, and the germline J gene fills in the rest. This chain connects TRBV15 to TRBJ2-1; D is possibly TRBD2 (5 bases). This CDR3 spans 14 amino acids. V was trimmed by 1 base and J by 3 bases, leaving 7 bases between them. Germline V gene sequence: CDR1 LNHNV, CDR2 YYDKDF (reference sequence). The CDR3 protein is CATSRVSDYNEQFF. The DNA read from the CDR3 is TGTGCCACCAGCAGAGTTAGCGACTACAATGAG.

About this clone itself: The read terminates 3 residues before the CDR3 end, so the remaining end is supplied by the germline J gene. This sequence joins TRBV5-1 and TRBJ2-1; TRBD2 matches at 7 bases. Unmatched junction bases numbered 7, after V lost 4 bases and J lost 9 bases. Germline V CDR1 and CDR2: SGHRS, YFSETQ. CDR3 size: 13 residues. The CDR3 protein is CASSPGLDREQFF. The sequenced part of the CDR3 DNA is TGCGCCAGCAGCCCCGGACTAGATCGTGAG.

Here the CDR3 reads CASSAYSGTSGSDTQYF. The sequenced part of the CDR3 DNA is TGTGCCAGCAGCGCATATTCCGGGACTAGCGGGAGTGATACG. The chain uses TRBV7-3 and TRBJ2-3, with 14 bases that match TRBD2. Sequencing ends 3 residues short of the CDR3 end; the germline J gene provides the rest. This CDR3 spans 17 amino acids. Germline-derived CDR1 and CDR2 are SGHTA and FQGTGA. With 5 bases clipped from V and 6 bases from J, the junction kept 10 bases outside the gene matches.

Worth noting for this clone: The CDR3 end lies 3 residues beyond the end of the read and is filled in from the germline J gene. This chain joins TRBV14 and TRBJ2-1, with 9 bases matching TRBD2. In germline, CDR1 is SGHDN, CDR2 FVKESK. The V gene end was trimmed by 3 bases and the J gene end by 4 bases; junction bases not matched to a gene: 4. The CDR3 is made up of 15 amino acids. CDR3 in amino acids: CASSQTSGLYNEQFF. CDR3 DNA (partial): TGTGCCAGCAGCCAGACTAGCGGATTATACAATGAG.

CDR3 protein: CASSEGQRQGRGGSYEQYF. The CDR3 DNA, read in part, is TGCGCCAGCAGTGAGGGCCAACGACAGGGCCGGGGTGGCTCCTACGAG. V is TRBV10-1 and J is TRBJ2-7, with 7 bases matching TRBD1. The CDR3 extends 3 residues past the end of the read, so its final part is completed from the germline J gene. The trim removed 2 bases at V and 0 bases at J, leaving 16 bases unmatched. The CDR3 totals 19 residues. Germline values: CDR1 WNHNN, CDR2 SYGVQD (reference sequence).

As concerns this clone: The sequence runs out 3 residues before the end of the CDR3; the remainder is reconstructed from the germline J gene. The chain combines TRBV5-1 with TRBJ2-3; 12 nucleotides align to TRBD2. Germline trimming cut 0 bases from V and 0 bases from J; bases unmatched to any gene: 2. CDR3 length: 17 amino acids. Germline values: CDR1 SGHRS, CDR2 YFSETQ. Partial CDR3 DNA: TGCGCCAGCAGCTTGGGGACTAGCGGGAAGAGCACAGATACG. The encoded protein is CASSLGTSGKSTDT. The complete CDR3 sequence is CASSLGTSGKSTDTQYF.

A word on this clone: The CDR3 extends 3 residues past the end of the read, so its final part is completed from the germline J gene. V gene TRBV20-1 combines with J gene TRBJ2-1; 10 nucleotides match TRBD2. V lost 0 bases and J lost 8; bases outside the gene matches: 16. The germline gives CDR1 DFQATT, CDR2 SNEGSKA (reference sequence). This CDR3 is 18 amino acids long. The sequenced part of the CDR3 DNA is TGCAGTGCTAGAGATAGGCTAGCGGGAGTAGGGTCTATGTATGAG. It is translated as CSARDRLAGVGSMYE. The entire CDR3 sequence reads CSARDRLAGVGSMYEQFF.

CDR3 DNA (partial): TGCAGCCCCCGGAGCGCCCAAGCAGATACG. Translated, it gives CSPRSAQADT. The full CDR3 sequence reads CSPRSAQADTQYF. The chain uses TRBV20-1 and TRBJ2-3; D remains ambiguous. The sequenced fragment ends 3 residues before the CDR3 boundary, so the rest is inferred from the germline J gene. The CDR3 runs to 13 residues. The V gene's germline CDR1 is DFQATT and CDR2 SNEGSKA (reference sequence).

A note on this clone: The read ends 3 residues shy of where the CDR3 ends; the end is completed using the germline J gene. The chain combines TRBV7-3 with TRBJ2-7, with 7 bases lining up with TRBD1. V trimming: 5 bases; J trimming: 2 bases; junction bases outside the gene matches: 9. This CDR3 is 15 amino acids long. Per germline, CDR1 SGHTA and CDR2 FQGTGA. Partial CDR3 DNA: TGTGCCAGCAGCCCGTCGACAGGGCCAACCTACGAG. Residues: CASSPSTGPTYE. The full CDR3 reads CASSPSTGPTYEQYF.